The 9 T cell receptor beta chains given below trace back to one sample, sequenced in a study of T cell repertoires in cytomegalovirus infection. TCRdb redid the calling of the reads with MiXCR, one entry per CDR3 protein. The repertoire includes 510,000 or so distinct CDR3 sequences, 26% of them detected once, and over 10% sits in the top ten. The specimen was PBMCs. These receptors all stem from a human donor in good health (CMV status not recorded). Some clones in this sample may be carry-over from other donors' samples.

This clonotype was detected ten times or more. The CDR3 coding sequence is TGTGCCAGCAGGGCCAGCGGGAGGGGCAATGAGCAGTTCTTC. Encoded protein: CASRASGRGNEQFF. The chain couples TRBV12-3 or TRBV12-4 to TRBJ2-1; 10 positions agree with TRBD2. This CDR3 is built from 14 residues. V was clipped by 6 bases and J by 6 bases; unmatched bases: 5.

The chain has TRBV6-5 and TRBJ2-2; possible D gene TRBD1, 5 bases. Germline values: CDR1 MNHEY, CDR2 SVGAGI. V was shortened by 0 bases and J by 5 bases, with 13 bases between the two germline ends. The CDR3 consists of 16 residues. CDR3 sequence reads: CASSYSKGIGTGELFF. CDR3 DNA: TGTGCCAGCAGTTACTCGAAGGGGATTGGGACCGGGGAGCTGTTTTTT.

This rearrangement joins TRBV20-1 to TRBJ2-1; D gene ambiguous. The CDR3 covers 11 residues. Between the trimmed V and J ends, which lost 3 bases and 10 bases, there was a span of 10 bases. Germline loops: CDR1 DFQATT, CDR2 SNEGSKA (reference sequence). The CDR3 protein is CSAREGFEQFF. CDR3 nucleotide sequence: TGCAGTGCTAGGGAAGGATTCGAGCAGTTCTTC.

The chain uses TRBV6-9 and TRBJ2-3; 7 bases fit TRBD1. This CDR3 is 15 amino acids long. V was clipped by 6 bases and J by 2 bases; unmatched bases: 8. Germline V gene data show CDR1 as MNHGY and CDR2 as SVAAGI. The CDR3 loop reads CASSRQGQITDTQYF. The CDR3 nucleotides are TGTGCCAGCAGCCGACAGGGTCAAATCACAGATACGCAGTATTTT.

This rearrangement joins TRBV27 to TRBJ1-2, with 9 bases identical to TRBD1. The CDR3 spans 15 residues. Germline V gene data show CDR1 as MNHEY and CDR2 as SMNVEV (reference sequence). Losses at the gene ends were 5 bases for V and 2 bases for J; bases not matched to a gene: 6. CDR3 amino acids: CASSTRTGENYGYTF. The CDR3 DNA follows: TGTGCCAGCAGTACCAGGACAGGGGAAAACTATGGCTACACCTTC.

The genes are TRBV5-4 and TRBJ2-1, with 11 bases lining up with TRBD2. There are 14 residues in the CDR3. With V trimmed by 6 bases and J by 8 bases, 7 bases remained unmatched. CDR1 and CDR2 from the germline V gene are SGHNT and YYREEE (reference sequence). The chain's CDR3 is CASTTGLADDEQFF. The DNA for the CDR3 is TGTGCCAGCACCACGGGACTAGCGGATGATGAGCAGTTCTTC.

This clonotype was seen only a few times. The chain combines TRBV4-3 with TRBJ2-1; D unresolved. The CDR3 loop spans 13 amino acids. Per germline, CDR1 LGHNA and CDR2 YSLEER. Between the trimmed V and J ends, which lost 1 base and 10 bases, there was a span of 11 bases. CDR3 amino acids: CASSQVIGREQFF. The CDR3 DNA follows: TGCGCCAGCAGCCAAGTTATTGGCCGGGAGCAGTTCTTC.

The chain links TRBV15 to TRBJ2-7; 10 bases agree with TRBD2. The CDR3 extends over 15 amino acids. Germline CDR1 reads LNHNV; CDR2 reads YYDKDF (reference sequence). V dropped 6 bases and J dropped 3; count of bases not matched to a gene: 8. The CDR3 sequence: CATSRGLAADYEQYF. In DNA, the CDR3 is TGTGCCACCAGTCGCGGACTAGCGGCTGACTACGAGCAGTACTTC.

This clonotype has just a few counts. V and J are TRBV2 and TRBJ2-2; D unclear. CDR1 SNHLY and CDR2 FYNNEI come from the germline V gene. V lost 6 bases to trimming and J lost 0 bases, with 5 bases between them. The CDR3 contains 13 residues. CDR3 in amino acids: CASRQTNTGELFF. CDR3 DNA: TGTGCCAGCAGACAGACGAACACCGGGGAGCTGTTTTTT.